This TCR beta chain was captured by sequencing in a study of graft-versus-host responses after intestinal transplantation (dated by TCRdb to about 2021). Turning to the overall study: The transplants that recipients received were multivisceral, liver-intestinal, or isolated intestinal. Every recipient was given anti-thymocyte globulin induction, then maintenance tacrolimus and steroids for two to three years. Rather than being sequenced by the commercial service, samples from three later patients were sequenced in-house on an Illumina MiSeq and processed with MiXCR. Bulk TCR-beta CDR3 sequencing was used to track graft-versus-host and host-versus-graft alloreactive T cell clones in the graft, circulation and bone marrow after intestinal transplantation. Donor T cell macrochimerism was defined as a peak of at least 4% donor T cells among recipient peripheral blood mononuclear cells. The cohort enrolled 20 to 30 intestinal transplant recipients including one retransplant, and a few patients lacking pretransplant specimens were excluded. Alloreactive clones were identified by sequencing pre-transplant mixed lymphocyte reaction products and comparing them with unstimulated pre-transplant donor and recipient T cells. Broad study findings and their caveats: Patients with donor T cell macrochimerism had high GvH to HvG T cell clonal ratios in their allografts. GvH clones were detected in recipient bone marrow, and some of these GvH clones were observed earlier in ileal mucosa or blood, consistent with an intestinal mucosal origin. Peak levels of circulating GvH clones were associated with declines in HvG clones early after transplant. The relatively low number and heterogeneity of intestinal transplant patients limited the conclusions.

Blood samples were collected up to 4 times in the first month after transplant and then at least monthly when available. The junction carries 29 bases between V and J, which are trimmed by 6 bases and 6 bases respectively. For CDR1 and CDR2, the germline V gene (reference sequence) lists LNHDA and SQIVND. Measured from the cysteine to the phenylalanine, the CDR3 is 18 residues long. Just CDR3 DNA is preserved here, 54 bases in frame from base 1. This clone was seen just once. What antigen it recognizes has not been identified. Base qualities are not at hand, and no much larger clone is one base apart. Library preparation used the immunoSEQ multiplex PCR assay. High-throughput TCR-beta CDR3 sequencing of genomic DNA from most patients was performed by Adaptive Biotechnologies. As for the authors' bioinformatics: TCR sequencing data for 15 to 20 patients were retrieved from Adaptive's ImmunoSEQ software; a few other patients were processed with MiXCR and VDJtools. CDR3 nucleotide sequences shared between donor and recipient were removed because their origin could not be assigned. To count as alloreactive, a clone needed at least 2-fold expansion over unstimulated cells and a minimum CFSE-low frequency of 0.002% (template counts) or 0.001% (read counts). A clone was considered mappable if detected in the sequenced pre-transplant spleen, lymph node, or MLR CFSE-low populations of the donor or recipient. The cumulative frequency of alloreactive clones was calculated as a percentage of all sequences, weighted by copy number. Not all clones reach the TCRdb copy of this immuneACCESS table, which keeps in-frame sequences only. Checked studies attribute under half of the gap to unresolved V genes and leave the rest unexplained. V, J and clone size were drawn from that table, and D and trimming were deduced from the DNA. This sample gives about 35,000 clones in total; about 95% of them show up just once. The ten largest clones take up about 0.8% of the sample.

The chain uses TRBV19 and TRBJ1-2, with no confidently assigned D gene. This TCR was recovered from a human patient who received an intestinal transplant, so some T cells may come from the graft donor. The sample was PBMCs, taken 16 days after intestinal transplant. DNA sequence: TGTGCCAGTAGCTTCGCTTCGGGAGGGTCGCCCCCAACAAATGGCTACACCTTC. This codes for CASSFASGGSPPTNGYTF.